This TCR beta chain came from a study of blood T cell repertoires in COVID-19. This clone was seen more than once but under ten times. The table came from immunoSEQ multiplex PCR; TCRdb's copy has only in-frame clones and leaves some out. The sample records about 160,000 clones, 80% being singletons. The source is a woman aged 60-75 years who had recovered from COVID-19. The sequenced material came from PBMCs or T cells enriched from blood (not recorded which).

In DNA, the CDR3 is TGTGCCAGCCGAGGGCAGGAGAATCAGCCCCAGCATTTT. As protein: CASRGQENQPQHF. The chain couples TRBV7-2 to TRBJ1-5; D not resolved. V was trimmed by 8 bases and J by 4 bases, leaving 12 bases between them. Germline values: CDR1 SGHTA, CDR2 FQGNSA. This CDR3 is 13 amino acids long.